This TCR beta chain was observed in a study of T cells after yellow fever vaccination. Germline assignment: CDR1 SEHNR and CDR2 FQNEAQ (reference sequence). The V end was cut by 5 bases, the J end by 3 bases, with 10 bases between. The CDR3 covers 13 residues. Points from the study as a whole: CD4 and CD8 compartments shared a small share of clonotypes, likely from convergent recombination. Abundant clonotypes (contaminants from the bulk population) could be present in FACS-sorted repertoires. Weaker in magnitude, the secondary response showed a faster peak on day 5 versus 15.

5'RACE template switching produced TCR cDNA carrying a universal primer site and UMIs. Using its own MiXCR run on the 5' RACE reads, TCRdb lists one record per CDR3 protein. Seen here are approximately 510,000 distinct CDR3 sequences, less than 25% observed once, and the top ten hold 16%. In its sample, this clonotype was seen many times. Its antigen is unknown. The TCR comes from a man aged 18-30 years who received the YFV17D yellow fever vaccine. Sequenced here: PBMCs, sampled around 3 weeks after the first yellow fever vaccination. The chain carries TRBV7-9 and TRBJ1-1; D is unresolved. CDR3 residues: CASSPPPHTEAFF. In nucleotides, the CDR3 is TGTGCCAGCAGCCCTCCACCCCACACTGAAGCTTTCTTT.